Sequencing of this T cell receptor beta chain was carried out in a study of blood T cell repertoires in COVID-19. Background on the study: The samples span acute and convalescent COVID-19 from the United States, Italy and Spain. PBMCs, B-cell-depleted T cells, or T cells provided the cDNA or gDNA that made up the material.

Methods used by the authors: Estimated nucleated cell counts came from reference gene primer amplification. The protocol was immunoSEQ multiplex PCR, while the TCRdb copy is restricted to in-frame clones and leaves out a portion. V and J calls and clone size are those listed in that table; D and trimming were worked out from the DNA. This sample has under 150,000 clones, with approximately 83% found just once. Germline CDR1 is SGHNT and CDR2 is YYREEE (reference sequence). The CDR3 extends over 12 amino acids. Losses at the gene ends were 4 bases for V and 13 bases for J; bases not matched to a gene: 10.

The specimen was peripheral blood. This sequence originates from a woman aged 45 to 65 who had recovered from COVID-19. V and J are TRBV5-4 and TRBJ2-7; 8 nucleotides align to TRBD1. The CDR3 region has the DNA TGTGCCAGCAGCACGCTGACAGGGGCCGCATACTTC. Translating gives CASSTLTGAAYF.